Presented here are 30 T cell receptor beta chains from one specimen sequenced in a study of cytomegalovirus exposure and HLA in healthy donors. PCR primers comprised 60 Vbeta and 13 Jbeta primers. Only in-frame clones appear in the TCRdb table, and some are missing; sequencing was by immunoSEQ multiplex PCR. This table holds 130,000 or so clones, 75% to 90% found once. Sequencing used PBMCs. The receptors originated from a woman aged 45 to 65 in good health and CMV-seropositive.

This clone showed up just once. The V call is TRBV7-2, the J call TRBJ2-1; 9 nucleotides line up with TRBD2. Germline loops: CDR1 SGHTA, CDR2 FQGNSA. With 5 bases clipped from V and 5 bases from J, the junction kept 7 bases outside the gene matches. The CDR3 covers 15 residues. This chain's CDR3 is CASSLSGGLHNEQFF. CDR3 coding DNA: TGTGCCAGCAGCCTTAGCGGGGGACTCCACAATGAGCAGTTCTTC.

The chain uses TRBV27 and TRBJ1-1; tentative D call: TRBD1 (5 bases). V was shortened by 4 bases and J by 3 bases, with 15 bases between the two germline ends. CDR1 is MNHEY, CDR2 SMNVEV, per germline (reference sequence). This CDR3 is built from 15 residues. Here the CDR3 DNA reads TGTGCCAGCAGTTCCCGGGGACTAGGGGACACTGAAGCTTTCTTT. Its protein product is CASSSRGLGDTEAFF.

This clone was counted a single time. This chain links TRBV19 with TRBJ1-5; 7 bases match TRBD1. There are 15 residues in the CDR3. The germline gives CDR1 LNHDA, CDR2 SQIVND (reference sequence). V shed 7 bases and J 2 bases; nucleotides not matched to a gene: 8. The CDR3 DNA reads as TGTGCCAGTATCGAAAGGGGGCGCGGCAATCAGCCCCAGCATTTT. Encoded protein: CASIERGRGNQPQHF. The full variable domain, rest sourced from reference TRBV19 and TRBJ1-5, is DGGITQSPKYLFRKEGQNVTLSCEQNLNHDAMYWYRQDPGQGLRLIYYSQIVNDFQKGDIAEGYSVSREKKESFPLTVTSAQKNPTAFYLCASIERGRGNQPQHFGDGTRLSIL.

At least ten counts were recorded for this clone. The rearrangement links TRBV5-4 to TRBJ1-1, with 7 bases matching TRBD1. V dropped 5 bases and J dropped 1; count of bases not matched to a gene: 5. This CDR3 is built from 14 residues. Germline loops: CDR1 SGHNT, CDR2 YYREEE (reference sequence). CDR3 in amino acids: CASSPGQRNTEAFF. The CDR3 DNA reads TGTGCCAGCAGTCCGGGACAGAGGAACACTGAAGCTTTCTTT.

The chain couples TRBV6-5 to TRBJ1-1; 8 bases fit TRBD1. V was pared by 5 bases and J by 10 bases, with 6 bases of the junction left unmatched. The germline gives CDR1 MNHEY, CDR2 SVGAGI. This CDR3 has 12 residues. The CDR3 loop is CASSPGQGGAFF. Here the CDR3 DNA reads TGTGCCAGCAGTCCCGGACAGGGTGGAGCTTTCTTT.

In nucleotides, the CDR3 is TGTGCCAGCAGCTTGGTGGGGACACAGTTCTTC. Its protein product is CASSLVGTQFF. The gene calls are TRBV5-4 and TRBJ2-1; tentative D call: TRBD1 (6 bases). The V gene's germline CDR1 is SGHNT and CDR2 YYREEE (reference sequence). Trimming took 0 bases from V and 13 from J, leaving 8 bases between them. This CDR3 comprises 11 residues.

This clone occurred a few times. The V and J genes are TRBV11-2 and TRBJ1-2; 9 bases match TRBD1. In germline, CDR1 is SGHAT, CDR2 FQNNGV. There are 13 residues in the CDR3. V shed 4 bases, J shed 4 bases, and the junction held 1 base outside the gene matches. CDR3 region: CASSSGQGYGYTF. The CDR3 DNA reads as TGTGCCAGCAGCTCGGGACAGGGCTATGGCTACACCTTC.

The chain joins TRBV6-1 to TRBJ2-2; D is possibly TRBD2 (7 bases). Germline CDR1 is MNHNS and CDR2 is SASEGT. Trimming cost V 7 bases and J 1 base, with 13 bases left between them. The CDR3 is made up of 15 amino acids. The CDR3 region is CASTWGGGNTGELFF. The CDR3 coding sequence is TGTGCCAGCACGTGGGGGGGCGGGAACACCGGGGAGCTGTTTTTT.

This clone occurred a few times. The CDR3 coding sequence is TGTGCCAGCCAGGGACTAGCGGGAGGGCCGGGTGCCTACGAGCAGTACTTC. As protein: CASQGLAGGPGAYEQYF. The chain employs TRBV28 and TRBJ2-7; 16 nucleotides agree with TRBD2. The CDR3 spans 17 residues. V lost 8 bases to trimming and J lost 2 bases; unmatched junction nucleotides: 9. Germline CDR1 reads MDHEN; CDR2 reads SYDVKM.

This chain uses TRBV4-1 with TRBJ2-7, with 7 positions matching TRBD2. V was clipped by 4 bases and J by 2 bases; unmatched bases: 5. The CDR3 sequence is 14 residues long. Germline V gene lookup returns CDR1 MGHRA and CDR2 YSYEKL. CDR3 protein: CASSLMGGAYEQYF. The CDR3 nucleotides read TGCGCCAGCAGCCTGATGGGGGGGGCCTACGAGCAGTACTTC.

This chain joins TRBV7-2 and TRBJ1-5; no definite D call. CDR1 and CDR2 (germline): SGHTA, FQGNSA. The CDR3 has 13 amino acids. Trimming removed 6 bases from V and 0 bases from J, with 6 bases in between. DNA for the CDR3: TGTGCCAGCAGACTAGGTAGCAATCAGCCCCAGCATTTT. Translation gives CASRLGSNQPQHF.

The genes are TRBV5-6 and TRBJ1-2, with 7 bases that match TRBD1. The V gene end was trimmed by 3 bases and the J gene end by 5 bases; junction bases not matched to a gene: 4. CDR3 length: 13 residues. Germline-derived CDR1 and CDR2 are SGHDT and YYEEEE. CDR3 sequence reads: CASSSGQAYGYTF. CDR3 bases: TGTGCCAGCAGCTCCGGACAGGCGTATGGCTACACCTTC.

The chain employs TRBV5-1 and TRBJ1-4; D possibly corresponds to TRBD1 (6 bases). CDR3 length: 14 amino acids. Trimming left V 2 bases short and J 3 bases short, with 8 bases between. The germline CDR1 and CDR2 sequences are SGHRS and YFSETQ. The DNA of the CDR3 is TGCGCCAGCAGCTTACAGGGAGCTAATGAAAAACTGTTTTTT. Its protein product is CASSLQGANEKLFF.

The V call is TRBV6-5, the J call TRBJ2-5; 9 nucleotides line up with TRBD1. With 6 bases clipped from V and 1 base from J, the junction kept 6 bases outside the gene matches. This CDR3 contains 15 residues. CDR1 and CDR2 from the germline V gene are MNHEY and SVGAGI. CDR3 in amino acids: CASSRPGQGQETQYF. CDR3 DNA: TGTGCCAGCAGCAGACCGGGACAGGGCCAAGAGACCCAGTACTTC.

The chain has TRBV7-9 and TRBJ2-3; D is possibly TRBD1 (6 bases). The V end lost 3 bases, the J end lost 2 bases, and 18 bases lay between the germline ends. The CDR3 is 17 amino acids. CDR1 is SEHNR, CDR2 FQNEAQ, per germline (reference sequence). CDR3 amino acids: CASSFAGQSRFTDTQYF. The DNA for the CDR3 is TGTGCCAGCAGCTTTGCCGGACAGAGCCGATTCACAGATACGCAGTATTTT.

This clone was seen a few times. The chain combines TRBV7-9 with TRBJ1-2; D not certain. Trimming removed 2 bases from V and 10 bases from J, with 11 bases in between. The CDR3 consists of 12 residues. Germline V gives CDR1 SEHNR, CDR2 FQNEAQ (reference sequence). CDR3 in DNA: TGTGCCAGCAGCTTACATGTTAGTGTCTACACCTTC. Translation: CASSLHVSVYTF. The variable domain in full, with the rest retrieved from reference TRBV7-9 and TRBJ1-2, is DTGVSQNPRHKITKRGQNVTFRCDPISEHNRLYWYRQTLGQGPEFLTYFQNEAQLEKSRLLSDRFSAERPKGSFSTLEIQRTEQGDSAMYLCASSLHVSVYTFGSGTRLTVV.

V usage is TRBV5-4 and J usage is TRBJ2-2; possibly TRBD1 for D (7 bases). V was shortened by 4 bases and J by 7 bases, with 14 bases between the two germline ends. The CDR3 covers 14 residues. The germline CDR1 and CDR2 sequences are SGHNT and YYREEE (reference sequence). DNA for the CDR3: TGTGCCAGCAGCATGGCAGGGGGGAACGGGGAGCTGTTTTTT. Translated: CASSMAGGNGELFF.

DNA of the CDR3: TGTGCCATCAGTGAGACTAGTTTCACAGATACGCAGTATTTT. Its protein product is CAISETSFTDTQYF. The chain links TRBV10-3 to TRBJ2-3; D perhaps matches TRBD2 (5 bases). Trimming stripped 2 bases from V and 2 bases from J, with 8 bases between. This CDR3 has 14 amino acids. Per the germline V gene, CDR1 is ENHRY and CDR2 is SYGVKD.

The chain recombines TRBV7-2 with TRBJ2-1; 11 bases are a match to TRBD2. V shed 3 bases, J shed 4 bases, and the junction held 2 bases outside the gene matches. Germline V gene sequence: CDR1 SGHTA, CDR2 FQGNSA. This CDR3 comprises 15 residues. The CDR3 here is CASSFTSGRYNEQFF. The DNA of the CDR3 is TGTGCCAGCAGCTTCACTAGCGGGAGATACAATGAGCAGTTCTTC.

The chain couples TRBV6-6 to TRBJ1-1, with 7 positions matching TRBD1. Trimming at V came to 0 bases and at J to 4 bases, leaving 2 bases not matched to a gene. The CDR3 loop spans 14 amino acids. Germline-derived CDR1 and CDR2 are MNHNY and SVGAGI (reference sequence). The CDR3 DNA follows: TGTGCCAGCAGTTACTCCCAGGGGGTCACTGAAGCTTTCTTT. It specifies CASSYSQGVTEAFF.

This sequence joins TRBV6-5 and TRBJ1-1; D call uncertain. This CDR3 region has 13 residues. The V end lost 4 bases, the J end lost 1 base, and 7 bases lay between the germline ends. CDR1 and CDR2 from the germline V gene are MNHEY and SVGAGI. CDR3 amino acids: CASSFRQNTEAFF. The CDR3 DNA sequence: TGTGCCAGCAGTTTCAGGCAGAACACTGAAGCTTTCTTT.

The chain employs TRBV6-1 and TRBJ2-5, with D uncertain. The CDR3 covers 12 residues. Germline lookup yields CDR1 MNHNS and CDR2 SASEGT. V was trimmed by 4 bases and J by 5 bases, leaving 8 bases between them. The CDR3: CASSALSETQYF. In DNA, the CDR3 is TGTGCCAGCAGTGCTCTTAGTGAGACCCAGTACTTC.

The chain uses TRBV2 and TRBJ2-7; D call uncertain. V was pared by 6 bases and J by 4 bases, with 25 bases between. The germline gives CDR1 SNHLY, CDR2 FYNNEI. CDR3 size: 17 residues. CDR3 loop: CASSLERGSLEAYEQYF. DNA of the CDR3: TGTGCCAGCAGCCTTGAAAGAGGCAGTCTCGAAGCGTACGAGCAGTACTTC.

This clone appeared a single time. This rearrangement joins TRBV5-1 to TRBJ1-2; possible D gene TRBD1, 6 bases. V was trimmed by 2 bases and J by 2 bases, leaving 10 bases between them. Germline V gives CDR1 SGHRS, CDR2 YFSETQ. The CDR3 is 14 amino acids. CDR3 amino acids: CASSFGGGNYGYTF. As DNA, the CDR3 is TGCGCCAGCAGCTTTGGGGGGGGCAACTATGGCTACACCTTC.

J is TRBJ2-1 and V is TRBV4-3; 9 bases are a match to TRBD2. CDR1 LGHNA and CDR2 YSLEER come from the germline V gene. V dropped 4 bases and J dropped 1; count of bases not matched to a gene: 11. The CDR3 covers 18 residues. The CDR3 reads CASSPDRAGGPSYNEQFF. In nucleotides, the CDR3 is TGCGCCAGCAGCCCCGACAGAGCGGGGGGCCCTTCCTACAATGAGCAGTTCTTC.

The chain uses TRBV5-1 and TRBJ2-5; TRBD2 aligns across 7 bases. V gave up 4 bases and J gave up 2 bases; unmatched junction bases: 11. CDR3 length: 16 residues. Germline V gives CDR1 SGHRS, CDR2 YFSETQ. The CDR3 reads CASSRGGTSEQETQYF. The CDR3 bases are TGCGCCAGCAGCAGGGGCGGCACTAGCGAACAAGAGACCCAGTACTTC.

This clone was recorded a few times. The CDR3 bases are TGTGCCAGCAGCTTGGGACTAGCGAGCACAGATACGCAGTATTTT. This encodes CASSLGLASTDTQYF. The chain uses TRBV11-3 and TRBJ2-3, with 10 bases matching TRBD2. V shed 3 bases, J shed 0 bases, and the junction held 0 bases outside the gene matches. Germline loops: CDR1 SGHNT, CDR2 YENEEA. The CDR3 covers 15 residues.

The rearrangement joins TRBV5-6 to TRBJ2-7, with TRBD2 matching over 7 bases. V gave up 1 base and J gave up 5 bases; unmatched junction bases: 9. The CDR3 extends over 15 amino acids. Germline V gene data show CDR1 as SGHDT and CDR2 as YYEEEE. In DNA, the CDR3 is TGTGCCAGCAGCTTGTCGGGGGGAAGGAGCGACGAGCAGTACTTC. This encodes CASSLSGGRSDEQYF.

The CDR3 DNA is TGTGCCAGTAGTACCCGCAGAGGTAGTTATGGCTACACCTTC. Protein: CASSTRRGSYGYTF. The gene calls are TRBV19 and TRBJ1-2; the D is unclear. CDR3 size: 14 residues. Between the trimmed V and J ends, which lost 4 bases and 5 bases, there was a span of 14 bases. The V gene's germline CDR1 is LNHDA and CDR2 SQIVND (reference sequence). The full variable domain, with the rest looked up from reference TRBV19 and TRBJ1-2, is DGGITQSPKYLFRKEGQNVTLSCEQNLNHDAMYWYRQDPGQGLRLIYYSQIVNDFQKGDIAEGYSVSREKKESFPLTVTSAQKNPTAFYLCASSTRRGSYGYTFGSGTRLTVV.

This CDR3 is CASSGRLADYNEQFF. The DNA for the CDR3 is TGTGCCAGCAGTGGGAGACTAGCGGATTACAATGAGCAGTTCTTC. J is TRBJ2-1 and V is TRBV28; TRBD2 matches at 9 bases. V shed 5 bases and J 4 bases; nucleotides not matched to a gene: 6. In germline, CDR1 is MDHEN, CDR2 SYDVKM. The CDR3 runs to 15 residues.